Given below is one T cell receptor beta chain in context. Its antigen is as yet unknown. Isolated RNA was reverse transcribed in full, so expressed TCRB transcripts were sequenced. Sequencing used immunoSEQ multiplex PCR; TCRdb keeps in-frame clones, though not all of them. The repertoire holds about 620,000 clones, with roughly 15% as singletons. Every participating donor gave one draw, a heparinised blood sample averaging approximately 120 mL. CDR1 is MDHEN and CDR2 is SYDVKM in the germline V gene. The CDR3 is 15 amino acids. V was trimmed by 5 bases and J by 5 bases, leaving 18 bases between them. This sample is drawn from a study of beta chain features in type 1 diabetes. Across the whole study: In all, around 99 million sorted cells from all samples were analyzed.

Study-level findings and limits: Cells carrying high TCR expression could end up over-represented when cDNA is sequenced.

The TCR originated in a young man in good health. V gene TRBV28 combines with J gene TRBJ2-5; tentative D call: TRBD1 (6 bases). Sample: naive CD4+ T cells from blood. The DNA for the CDR3 is TGTGCCAGCAGTACTTACAGGGTTGAAGAGGAGACCCAGTACTTC. Translation gives CASSTYRVEEETQYF.